This T cell receptor (beta chain) derives from a study of T cell changes during pregnancy in multiple sclerosis. Germline assignment: CDR1 MDHEN and CDR2 SYDVKM. CDR3 length: 14 residues. The trim removed 6 bases at V and 8 bases at J, leaving 10 bases unmatched. Generated by immunoSEQ multiplex PCR, the TCRdb table keeps only in-frame clones and is missing some. The data contain approximately 63,000 clones, over 90% of them singletons. The genes are TRBV28 and TRBJ1-2; TRBD1 matches at 9 bases. This TCR was sampled from a female donor with multiple sclerosis, enrolled in a pregnancy study. The sample was CD8+ T cells from peripheral blood mononuclear cells, taken in the third trimester of pregnancy. CDR3: CASRLPGQGAGYTF. The CDR3, as DNA: TGTGCCAGCAGGCTCCCGGGACAGGGTGCCGGCTACACCTTC.